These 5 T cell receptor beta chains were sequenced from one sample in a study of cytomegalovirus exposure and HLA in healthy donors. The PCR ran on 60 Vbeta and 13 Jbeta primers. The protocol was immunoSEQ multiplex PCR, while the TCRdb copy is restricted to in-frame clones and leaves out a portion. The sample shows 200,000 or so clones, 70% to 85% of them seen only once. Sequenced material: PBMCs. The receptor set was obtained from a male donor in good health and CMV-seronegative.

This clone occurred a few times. The CDR3 DNA sequence: TGTGCCAGCAGCCACAGGCCAAGGGGGAATGAAAAACTGTTTTTT. This translates into CASSHRPRGNEKLFF. The rearrangement links TRBV5-6 to TRBJ1-4; possibly TRBD1 for D (6 bases). Germline V gene lookup returns CDR1 SGHDT and CDR2 YYEEEE. V was clipped by 4 bases and J by 5 bases, with 15 bases between them. The CDR3 contains 15 residues.

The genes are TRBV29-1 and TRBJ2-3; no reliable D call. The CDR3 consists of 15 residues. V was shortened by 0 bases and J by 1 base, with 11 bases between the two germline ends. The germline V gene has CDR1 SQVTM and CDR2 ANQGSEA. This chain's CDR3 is CSVEDWVAGTDTQYF. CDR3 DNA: TGCAGCGTTGAAGATTGGGTAGCCGGCACAGATACGCAGTATTTT.

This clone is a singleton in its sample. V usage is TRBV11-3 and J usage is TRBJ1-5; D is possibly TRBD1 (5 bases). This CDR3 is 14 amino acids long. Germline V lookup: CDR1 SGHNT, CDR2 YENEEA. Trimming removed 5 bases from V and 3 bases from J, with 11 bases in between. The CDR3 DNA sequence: TGTGCCAGCAGCAAGGGGAGGGTCAATCAGCCCCAGCATTTT. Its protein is CASSKGRVNQPQHF.

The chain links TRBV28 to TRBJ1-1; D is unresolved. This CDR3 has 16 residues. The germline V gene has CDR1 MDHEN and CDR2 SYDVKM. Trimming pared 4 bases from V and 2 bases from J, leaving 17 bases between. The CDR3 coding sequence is TGTGCCAGCAGTTCCCCCCCCGGGTCCGGTAACACTGAAGCTTTCTTT. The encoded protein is CASSSPPGSGNTEAFF.

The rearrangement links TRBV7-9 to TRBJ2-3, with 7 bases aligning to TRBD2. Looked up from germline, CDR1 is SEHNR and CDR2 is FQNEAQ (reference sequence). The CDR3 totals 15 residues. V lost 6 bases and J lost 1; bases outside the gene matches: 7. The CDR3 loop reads CASRAREKGTDTQYF. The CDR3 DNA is TGTGCCAGCAGGGCGCGGGAGAAGGGCACAGATACGCAGTATTTT.